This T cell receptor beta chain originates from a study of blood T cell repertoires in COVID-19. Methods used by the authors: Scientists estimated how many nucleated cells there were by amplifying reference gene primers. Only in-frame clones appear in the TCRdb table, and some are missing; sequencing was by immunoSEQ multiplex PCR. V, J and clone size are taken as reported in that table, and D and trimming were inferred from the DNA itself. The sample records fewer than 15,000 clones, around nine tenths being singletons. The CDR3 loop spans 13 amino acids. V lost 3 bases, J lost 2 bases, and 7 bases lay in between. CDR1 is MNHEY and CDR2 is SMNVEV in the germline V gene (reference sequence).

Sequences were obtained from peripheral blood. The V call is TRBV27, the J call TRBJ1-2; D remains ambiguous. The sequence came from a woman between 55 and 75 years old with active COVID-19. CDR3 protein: CASSFQKNYGYTF. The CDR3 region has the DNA TGTGCCAGCAGTTTTCAGAAAAACTATGGCTACACCTTC.